The sequence of this TCR beta chain was determined in a study of human T cells and chemical hapten exposure. Study context: The use of 2% DPC on around 2 cm by around 2 cm of upper inner arm skin constituted sensitization. Patients, a majority of them female, were diagnosed with alopecia areata, totalis or universalis.

Overall study results and limits: Following DPC sensitization, TCRs present above 1 in 1000 frequency showed no change.

Regarding time point: patch test 1, 2 weeks after DPC sensitization. Treatment specified: therapeutic diphenylcyclopropenone sensitization with weekly scalp DPC. This clonotype was counted at least ten times. The antigen is undetermined. TCRdb reanalysed the RACE reads using MiXCR and keeps one entry per CDR3 protein. The sample includes tens of thousands of distinct CDR3 sequences, about 9.4% of them seen just once. This specimen was whole blood, taken in connection with sensitization to the hapten diphenylcyclopropenone (DPC). This clonotype originated in a woman aged 40 to 49 with alopecia areata. Some clones in this sample may be carry-over from other donors' samples.

CDR3 DNA sequence: TGTGCCAGCAGCCAGATGTCCCCGACAGGGGGCCTTGGAAACACCATATATTTT. Amino acids: CASSQMSPTGGLGNTIYF. V usage is TRBV11-2 and J usage is TRBJ1-3; 10 bases line up with TRBD1. V shed 5 bases and J 3 bases; nucleotides not matched to a gene: 13. Germline-derived CDR1 and CDR2 are SGHAT and FQNNGV. This CDR3 has 18 residues.